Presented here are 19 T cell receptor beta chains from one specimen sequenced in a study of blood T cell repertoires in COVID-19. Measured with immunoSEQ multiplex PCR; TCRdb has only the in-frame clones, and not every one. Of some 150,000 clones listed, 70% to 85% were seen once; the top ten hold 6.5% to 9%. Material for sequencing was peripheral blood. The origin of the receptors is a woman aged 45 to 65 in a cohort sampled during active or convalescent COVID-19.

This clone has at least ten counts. CDR3 residues: CATSRAGGAINIQYF. CDR3 sequence (DNA): TGTGCCACCAGCAGAGCGGGGGGCGCGATTAACATTCAGTACTTC. This chain joins TRBV15 and TRBJ2-4, with D perhaps TRBD2 (7 bases). Germline CDR1 reads LNHNV; CDR2 reads YYDKDF (reference sequence). CDR3 length: 15 amino acids. Trimming removed 1 base at V and 7 bases at J, with 14 bases between.

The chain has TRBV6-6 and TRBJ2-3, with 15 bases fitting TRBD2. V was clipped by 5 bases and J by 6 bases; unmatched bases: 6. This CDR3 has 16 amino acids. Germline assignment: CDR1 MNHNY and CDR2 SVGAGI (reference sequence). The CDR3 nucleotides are TGTGCCAGCAGTACGCGGACTAGCGGGGGGGCGGATACGCAGTATTTT. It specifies CASSTRTSGGADTQYF.

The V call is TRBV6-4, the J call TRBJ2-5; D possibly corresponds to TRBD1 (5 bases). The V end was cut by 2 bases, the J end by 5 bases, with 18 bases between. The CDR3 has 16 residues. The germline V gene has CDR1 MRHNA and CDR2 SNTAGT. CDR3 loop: CASSDPDMRQGETQYF. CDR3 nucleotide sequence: TGTGCCAGCAGTGACCCGGACATGCGGCAGGGCGAGACCCAGTACTTC.

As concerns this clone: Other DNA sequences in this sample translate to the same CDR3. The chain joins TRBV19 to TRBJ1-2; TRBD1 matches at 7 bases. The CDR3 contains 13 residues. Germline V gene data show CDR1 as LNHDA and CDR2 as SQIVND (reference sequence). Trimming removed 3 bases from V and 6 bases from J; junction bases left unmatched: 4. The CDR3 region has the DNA TGTGCCAGTAGTATCGGCCAGGGGGATGGCTACACCTTC. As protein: CASSIGQGDGYTF.

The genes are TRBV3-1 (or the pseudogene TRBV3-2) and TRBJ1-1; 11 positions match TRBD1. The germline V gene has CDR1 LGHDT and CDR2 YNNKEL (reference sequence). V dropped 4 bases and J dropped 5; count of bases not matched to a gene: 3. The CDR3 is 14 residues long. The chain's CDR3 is CASSPRDRGTEAFF. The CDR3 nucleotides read TGTGCCAGCAGCCCCCGGGACAGGGGGACTGAAGCTTTCTTT.

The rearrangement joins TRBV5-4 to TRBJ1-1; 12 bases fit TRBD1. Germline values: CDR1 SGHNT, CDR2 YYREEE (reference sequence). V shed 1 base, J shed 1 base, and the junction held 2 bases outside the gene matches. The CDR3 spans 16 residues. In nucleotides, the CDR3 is TGTGCCAGCAGCTTGTCGGGACAGGGGGCGAACACTGAAGCTTTCTTT. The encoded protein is CASSLSGQGANTEAFF.

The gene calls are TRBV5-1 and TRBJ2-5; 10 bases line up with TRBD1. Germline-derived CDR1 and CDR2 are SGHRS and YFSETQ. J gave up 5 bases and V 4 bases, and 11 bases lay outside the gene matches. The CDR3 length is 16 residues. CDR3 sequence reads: CASSPRDRGVGETQYF. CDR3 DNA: TGCGCCAGCAGCCCCCGGGACAGGGGAGTTGGGGAGACCCAGTACTTC.

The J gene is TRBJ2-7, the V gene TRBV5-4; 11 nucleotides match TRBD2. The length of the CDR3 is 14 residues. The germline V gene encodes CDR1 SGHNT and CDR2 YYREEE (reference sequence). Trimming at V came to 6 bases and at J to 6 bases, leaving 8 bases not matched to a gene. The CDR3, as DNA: TGTGCCAGCAACCGACTAGCGGGGAGTGCCGAGCAGTACTTC. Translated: CASNRLAGSAEQYF.

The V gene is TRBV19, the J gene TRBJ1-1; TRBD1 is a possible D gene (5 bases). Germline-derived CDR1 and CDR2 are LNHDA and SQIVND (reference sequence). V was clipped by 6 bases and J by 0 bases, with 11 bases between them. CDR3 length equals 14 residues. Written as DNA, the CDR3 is TGTGCCAGTAGCCAAACAGGACTGAACACTGAAGCTTTCTTT. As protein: CASSQTGLNTEAFF.

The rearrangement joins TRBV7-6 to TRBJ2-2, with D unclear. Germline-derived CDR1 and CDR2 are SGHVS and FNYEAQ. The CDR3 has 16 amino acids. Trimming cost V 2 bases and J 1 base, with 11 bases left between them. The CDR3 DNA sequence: TGTGCCAGCAGCTTAACTCCAGCAGGGAACACCGGGGAGCTGTTTTTT. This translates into CASSLTPAGNTGELFF.

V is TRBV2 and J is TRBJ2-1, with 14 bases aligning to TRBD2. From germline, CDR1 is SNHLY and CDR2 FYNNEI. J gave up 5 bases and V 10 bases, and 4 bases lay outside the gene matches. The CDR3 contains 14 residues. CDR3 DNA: TGTGCCACCTCGACTAGCGGGGGGGACAATGAGCAGTTCTTC. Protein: CATSTSGGDNEQFF.

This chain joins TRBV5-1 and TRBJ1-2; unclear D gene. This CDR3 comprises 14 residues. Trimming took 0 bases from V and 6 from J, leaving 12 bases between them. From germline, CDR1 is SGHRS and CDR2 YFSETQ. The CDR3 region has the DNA TGCGCCAGCAGCTTGGCCTCGGACGGGAATGGCTACACCTTC. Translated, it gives CASSLASDGNGYTF.

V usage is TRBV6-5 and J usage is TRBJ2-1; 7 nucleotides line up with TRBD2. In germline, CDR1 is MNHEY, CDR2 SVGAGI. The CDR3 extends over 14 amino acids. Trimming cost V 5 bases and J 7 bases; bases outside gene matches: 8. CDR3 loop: CASSQSGTTNEQFF. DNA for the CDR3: TGTGCCAGCAGTCAGAGTGGGACTACAAATGAGCAGTTCTTC.

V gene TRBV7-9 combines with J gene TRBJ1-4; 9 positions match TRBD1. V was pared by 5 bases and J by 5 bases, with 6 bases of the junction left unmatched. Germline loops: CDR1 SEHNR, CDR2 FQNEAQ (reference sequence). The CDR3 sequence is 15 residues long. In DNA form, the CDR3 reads TGTGCCAGCAGCCAAGGACAGGGGAACAATGAAAAACTGTTTTTT. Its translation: CASSQGQGNNEKLFF.

CDR3 region: CASSGLTSRSYNEQFF. The CDR3 DNA reads as TGTGCCAGCAGTGGACTTACTAGTCGCTCCTACAATGAGCAGTTCTTC. The rearrangement links TRBV2 to TRBJ2-1; D might be TRBD2 (5 bases). Trimming shortened V by 4 bases and J by 0 bases, and 13 bases separated the two germline ends. This CDR3 spans 16 amino acids. Germline loops: CDR1 SNHLY, CDR2 FYNNEI. The full variable domain, in which reference TRBV2 and TRBJ2-1 provide the parts outside the CDR3, is EPEVTQTPSHQVTQMGQEVILRCVPISNHLYFYWYRQILGQKVEFLVSFYNNEISEKSEIFDDQFSVERPDGSNFTLKIRSTKLEDSAMYFCASSGLTSRSYNEQFFGPGTRLTVL.

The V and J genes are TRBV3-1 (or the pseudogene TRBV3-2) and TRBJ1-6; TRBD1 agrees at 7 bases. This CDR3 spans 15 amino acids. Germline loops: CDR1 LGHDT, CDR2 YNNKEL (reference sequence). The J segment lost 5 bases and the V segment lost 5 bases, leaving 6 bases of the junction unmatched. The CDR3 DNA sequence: TGTGCCAGCAGCTCGGGACAGTTGGATAATTCACCCCTCCACTTT. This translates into CASSSGQLDNSPLHF.

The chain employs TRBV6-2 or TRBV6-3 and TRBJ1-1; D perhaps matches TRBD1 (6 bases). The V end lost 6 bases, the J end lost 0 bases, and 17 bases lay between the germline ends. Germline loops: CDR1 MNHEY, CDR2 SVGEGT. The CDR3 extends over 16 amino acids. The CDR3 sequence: CASSRNRVDMNTEAFF. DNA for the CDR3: TGTGCCAGCAGCAGAAACAGGGTAGACATGAACACTGAAGCTTTCTTT.

The CDR3 bases are TGCGCCAGCGGAACAGGGACACCACGGGAGACCCAGTACTTC. Encoded protein: CASGTGTPRETQYF. The rearrangement joins TRBV5-1 to TRBJ2-5; a weak D match, TRBD1 (6 bases). The germline V gene has CDR1 SGHRS and CDR2 YFSETQ. The CDR3 length is 14 residues. Deletions cut 7 bases from V and 5 bases from J, with 18 bases between.

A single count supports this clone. This CDR3 reads CASGGGGPQETQYF. The CDR3 coding sequence is TGTGCCAGCGGGGGCGGGGGACCCCAAGAGACCCAGTACTTC. The V gene is TRBV7-3, the J gene TRBJ2-5; D possibly corresponds to TRBD2 (7 bases). CDR3 size: 14 residues. V lost 8 bases and J lost 1, with 14 bases in between. From germline, CDR1 is SGHTA and CDR2 FQGTGA. The entire variable domain, with the rest obtained from reference TRBV7-3 and TRBJ2-5, is as follows: GAGVSQTPSNKVTEKGKYVELRCDPISGHTALYWYRQSLGQGPEFLIYFQGTGAADDSGLPNDRFFAVRPEGSVSTLKIQRTERGDSAVYLCASGGGGPQETQYFGPGTRLLVL.